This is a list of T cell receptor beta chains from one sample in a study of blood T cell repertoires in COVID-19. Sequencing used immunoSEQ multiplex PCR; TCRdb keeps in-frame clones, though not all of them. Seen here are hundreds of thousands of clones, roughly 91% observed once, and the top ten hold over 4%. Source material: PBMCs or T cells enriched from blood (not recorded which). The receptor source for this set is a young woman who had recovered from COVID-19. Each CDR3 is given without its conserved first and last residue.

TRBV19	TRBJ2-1	ASSIASASLTSNEQF
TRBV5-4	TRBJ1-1	ASSLGERTEAF
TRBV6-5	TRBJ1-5	ASSRLGQGGQPQH
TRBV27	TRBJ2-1	ASRPAGAGNEQF
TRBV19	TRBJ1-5	ASNPTPVLPQH
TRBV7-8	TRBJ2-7	ASSLVGTALHEQY
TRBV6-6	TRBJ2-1	AVGGANEQF
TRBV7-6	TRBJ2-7	ASSLAGQGGSSYEQY
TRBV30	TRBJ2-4	AWSVKGSAGNIQY
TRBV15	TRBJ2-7	ATSRGTGGSYEQY
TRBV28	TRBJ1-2	ATLLANYGYT
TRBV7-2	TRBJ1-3	ASSLGRLSGNTIY
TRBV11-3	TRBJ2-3	ASSTGDTQY
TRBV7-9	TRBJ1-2	ASSLGANYGYT
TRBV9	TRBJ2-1	ASSVDLASYNEQF
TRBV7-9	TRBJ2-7	ASSLSESTYEQY
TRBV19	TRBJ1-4	ASSPWLGTGNEKLF
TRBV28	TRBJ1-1	ASHRSEGAHAEAF
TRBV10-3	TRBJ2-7	AISEKTGGAYEQY
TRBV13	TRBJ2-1	ASSFLTSGIPNEQF
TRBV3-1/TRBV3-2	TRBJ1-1	ASSQEAGLMNTEAF
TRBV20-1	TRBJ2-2	SASEPGQGAGELF
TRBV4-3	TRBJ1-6	ASSQMQDYNSPLH
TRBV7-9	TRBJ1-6	ASSFINSPLH
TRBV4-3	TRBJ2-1	ASSLILPLGALTYNEQF
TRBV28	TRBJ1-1	ASSRHLRQGEAF
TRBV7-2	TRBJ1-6	ASSLASLGAFDSPLH
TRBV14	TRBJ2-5	ASSSTGTGQFGVQETQY
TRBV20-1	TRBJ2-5	SASGTSGRLRETQY